The rows below give T cell receptor beta chains drawn from one sample of a study of T cells in localized non-small cell lung cancer. Sequencing was performed with immunoSEQ multiplex PCR; in TCRdb, only in-frame clones are kept and a portion is missing. The sample consists of about 41,000 clones, 88% of them appearing once. Sample: peripheral blood, taken before any cancer treatment. These receptors were taken from a female donor over 55 with stage I squamous cell lung carcinoma. The CDR3 runs from the conserved cysteine through the conserved F or W. D genes are given only for firm matches. Some rows mark clone size as missing; the rest say once, few, many or name a class of expanded clone.

cdr3_nt	cdr3_aa	v_call	d_call	j_call	clone_size
TGTGCCTGGAGTGTAGCGGAACACTACGAGCAGTACTTC	CAWSVAEHYEQYF	TRBV30	-	TRBJ2-7	-
TGTGCCAGCAGTCGCACAGCGGGAAGGAAGGATGAGCAGTTCTTC	CASSRTAGRKDEQFF	TRBV7-3	TRBD2	TRBJ2-1	once
TGTGCCAGCAGCTTAGTGACTGGGGACGAGCAGTACTTC	CASSLVTGDEQYF	TRBV7-7	-	TRBJ2-7	-
TGCAGCGCTCTGACAGGGGGGGCTGGAAACACCATATATTTT	CSALTGGAGNTIYF	TRBV29-1	TRBD1	TRBJ1-3	-
TGTGCCAGCAGTTTAAGTCCCGGACAGAACACTGAAGCTTTCTTT	CASSLSPGQNTEAFF	TRBV27	-	TRBJ1-1	-
TGTGCCAGTAGTAGGGCGGGACAGGGAAATCAGCCCCAGCATTTT	CASSRAGQGNQPQHF	TRBV19	TRBD1	TRBJ1-5	-
TGTGCCAGCAGCTATTATAACAGGGACCAACAAGAGACCCAGTACTTC	CASSYYNRDQQETQYF	TRBV28	-	TRBJ2-5	-
TGCGCCAGCAGCATATCCCCCCCCGCACGGGAGCAGTTCTTC	CASSISPPAREQFF	TRBV5-1	-	TRBJ2-1	-
TGTGCCTGGAGTATGGGACAGGCAACTAATGAAAAACTGTTTTTT	CAWSMGQATNEKLFF	TRBV30	TRBD1	TRBJ1-4	-
TGTGCCAGCAGTTACGACGGACAGGGCTACGAGCAGTACTTC	CASSYDGQGYEQYF	TRBV6-5	TRBD1	TRBJ2-7	-
TGTGCCTGGAGTGTACTAGGTAGCGGGACCCCCTACGAGCAGTACTTC	CAWSVLGSGTPYEQYF	TRBV30	TRBD2	TRBJ2-7	-
TGTGCCAGCAGATACTTGGGGGCGCATGGGGAGACCCAGTACTTC	CASRYLGAHGETQYF	TRBV5-6	-	TRBJ2-5	-
TGTGCCAGCAGTGATCGCCGCGGCCGGACCGGTAATTCACCCCTCCACTTT	CASSDRRGRTGNSPLHF	TRBV2	-	TRBJ1-6	-
TGTGCCAGCAGCCAAGCGACCGTATATGGCTACACCTTC	CASSQATVYGYTF	TRBV14	-	TRBJ1-2	-
TGCAGTGCTCCGACACTTAACGAGCAGTACTTC	CSAPTLNEQYF	TRBV20-1	-	TRBJ2-7	-
TGCGCCAGCAGCTTGCTAGGGGGCCGGGGAGAAAAACTGTTTTTT	CASSLLGGRGEKLFF	TRBV5-1	TRBD1	TRBJ1-4	-
TGTGCCGGGAGAAGTGAGCGCTTAGAGACCCAGTACTTC	CAGRSERLETQYF	TRBV9	-	TRBJ2-5	-
TGCGCCAGCAGCCGGGGGGGCGAGTTGGGCCTCTCTGGGGCCAACGTCCTGACTTTC	CASSRGGELGLSGANVLTF	TRBV4-1	-	TRBJ2-6	-
TGTGCCAGCAGTTTGGGGGGCAGGACGGTCCAGTACTTC	CASSLGGRTVQYF	TRBV27	-	TRBJ2-5	-
TGTGCCAGTAGTGGGAAAGGACTAGCGGGGGCCCATGGAGATGAGCAGTTCTTC	CASSGKGLAGAHGDEQFF	TRBV19	TRBD2	TRBJ2-1	-
TGTGCCAGCTCCCCTACACAGTCCGCAGCCTCTGGGGCCAACGTCCTGACTTTC	CASSPTQSAASGANVLTF	TRBV18	-	TRBJ2-6	-
TGTGCCAGTAGTATTATACCGCCCTATGGCTACACCTTC	CASSIIPPYGYTF	TRBV19	-	TRBJ1-2	few
TGTGCCAGCAGTTTCGGGCGATCTCAGCCCCAGCATTTT	CASSFGRSQPQHF	TRBV27	-	TRBJ1-5	-
TGTGCCTGGAGTAGACAGGGGAACACTGAAGCTTTCTTT	CAWSRQGNTEAFF	TRBV30	TRBD1	TRBJ1-1	-
TGTGCCTGGAGTCCAGGGACAGTACGAGGGTTCGGCTACACCTTC	CAWSPGTVRGFGYTF	TRBV30	TRBD1	TRBJ1-2	-
TGTGCCAGCTCACCCCGCCAAGAGACCCAGTACTTC	CASSPRQETQYF	TRBV18	-	TRBJ2-5	-
TGTGCCAGCAGCTTAGCACAGGGGCCTATTTCCTACGAGCAGTACTTC	CASSLAQGPISYEQYF	TRBV7-8	TRBD1	TRBJ2-7	-
TGTGCCAGTAGTGCCCGGGGGGGTAGCACAGATACGCAGTATTTT	CASSARGGSTDTQYF	TRBV19	TRBD2	TRBJ2-3	-
TGCAGTGCAAGTACCAGGCAGCCCCAGCATTTT	CSASTRQPQHF	TRBV20-1	-	TRBJ1-5	-
TGTGCCAGCAGCTTACGGGGGGAGCGCACAGATACGCAGTATTTT	CASSLRGERTDTQYF	TRBV7-9	TRBD2	TRBJ2-3	-
TGCGCCAGCAGCTTGGGGGCTAGCGGGAAACAGACCCAGTACTTC	CASSLGASGKQTQYF	TRBV5-1	TRBD2	TRBJ2-5	-
TGTGCCAGCAGCTCCGGGGACACCAGCTATGGCTACACCTTC	CASSSGDTSYGYTF	TRBV5-4	-	TRBJ1-2	-
TGTGCCAGCAGTTACCCCCGGGACAGGGGAGGCCAGCCCCAGCATTTT	CASSYPRDRGGQPQHF	TRBV6-6	TRBD1	TRBJ1-5	-
TGTGCCAGCTCACCCGGACTAGCGGGGACGGGCACCGGGGAGCTGTTTTTT	CASSPGLAGTGTGELFF	TRBV18	TRBD2	TRBJ2-2	-
TGTGCCAGTAGTAAAGGCACCCGCACAGATACGCAGTATTTT	CASSKGTRTDTQYF	TRBV19	-	TRBJ2-3	-
TGCGCCAGCAGCTACAGGGGGACTAGCGCCGAGAGCTCCTACGAGCAGTACTTC	CASSYRGTSAESSYEQYF	TRBV5-1	TRBD2	TRBJ2-7	-
TGTGCCAGCAGTTACTCGAAGGAACGGGAGGCTTTCTTT	CASSYSKEREAFF	TRBV6-5	-	TRBJ1-1	-
TGTGCCAGCGGGACAGCAGCTAACTATGGCTACACCTTC	CASGTAANYGYTF	TRBV28	TRBD1	TRBJ1-2	once
TGTGCCTGGAGTGTGTTCCCCGGGAGCTCTACCCTACGGAATGAGCAGTTCTTC	CAWSVFPGSSTLRNEQFF	TRBV30	-	TRBJ2-1	few
TGTGCCAGCAGCTTGTACACAGGGGGCCAGCAAGAGACCCAGTACTTC	CASSLYTGGQQETQYF	TRBV5-8	TRBD1	TRBJ2-5	-
TGTGCCACATCCGCCACAGGGACATTCTCCTACGAGCAGTACTTC	CATSATGTFSYEQYF	TRBV15	-	TRBJ2-7	-
TGTGCCAGCAGCCGCGTACCAACAGTTGGCTACACCTTC	CASSRVPTVGYTF	TRBV7-2	-	TRBJ1-2	-
TGCGCCAGCAGCCCAGGACAGGGGGCACCAACTAATGAAAAACTGTTTTTT	CASSPGQGAPTNEKLFF	TRBV5-1	TRBD1	TRBJ1-4	-
TGCGCCAGCAGCCAAGACCGACTAGCGGCTTACAATGAGCAGTTCTTC	CASSQDRLAAYNEQFF	TRBV4-1	TRBD2	TRBJ2-1	-
TGTGCCACCAGCAGCGGACAGGGGATCGCTGAAGCTTTCTTT	CATSSGQGIAEAFF	TRBV15	TRBD1	TRBJ1-1	few